A selection of T cell receptor beta chains follows, all from one sample in a study of cytomegalovirus exposure and HLA in healthy donors. The method was immunoSEQ multiplex PCR; TCRdb's version includes in-frame clones alone and lacks a portion of them. The sample comprises 150,000 to 200,000 clones, around nine tenths of which are singletons, and roughly 1.4% rests with the top ten. Sample: PBMCs. These receptors originate from a woman in her 30s in good health and CMV-seronegative. The CDR3 runs from the conserved cysteine through the conserved F or W. The order of the fields is clone size, V gene, J gene, D gene, CDR3 protein, CDR3 DNA. A D gene is named only where the DNA matches it firmly. The size of a clone is reported for some rows only, either as once, few or many, or as a class for expanded clones.

size: .; V: TRBV6-1; J: TRBJ1-5; D: .; CDR3: CASSERAGGVQPQHF; DNA: TGTGCCAGCAGTGAAAGGGCAGGCGGGGTTCAGCCCCAGCATTTT
size: once; V: TRBV6-1; J: TRBJ1-6; D: .; CDR3: CASSDRSFMGSSYNSPLHF; DNA: TGTGCCAGCAGTGATCGGTCGTTTATGGGGAGCTCCTATAATTCACCCCTCCACTTT
size: .; V: TRBV6-1; J: TRBJ1-2; D: TRBD1; CDR3: CASSADGTGGFGYTF; DNA: TGTGCCAGCAGTGCTGACGGGACAGGGGGCTTTGGCTACACCTTC
size: .; V: TRBV7-8; J: TRBJ1-1; D: .; CDR3: CASSTRTANTEAFF; DNA: TGTGCCAGCAGCACCCGGACAGCGAACACTGAAGCTTTCTTT
size: .; V: TRBV5-1; J: TRBJ1-2; D: .; CDR3: CASSNGLTHYGYTF; DNA: TGCGCCAGCAGCAACGGACTGACCCACTATGGCTACACCTTC
size: .; V: TRBV2; J: TRBJ2-5; D: .; CDR3: CASSEALFRGAETQYF; DNA: TGTGCCAGCAGTGAAGCGCTTTTCAGGGGAGCAGAGACCCAGTACTTC
size: few; V: TRBV11-2; J: TRBJ1-1; D: .; CDR3: CASSLEFGKRGTEAFF; DNA: TGTGCCAGCAGCTTAGAATTTGGTAAAAGGGGCACTGAAGCTTTCTTT
size: .; V: TRBV29-1; J: TRBJ2-1; D: TRBD1; CDR3: CSVRQGNSYNEQFF; DNA: TGCAGCGTAAGACAGGGCAACTCCTACAATGAGCAGTTCTTC
size: .; V: TRBV4-1; J: TRBJ2-7; D: .; CDR3: CASSQWDNYEQYF; DNA: TGCGCCAGCAGCCAATGGGACAATTACGAGCAGTACTTC
size: .; V: TRBV5-1; J: TRBJ2-3; D: TRBD2; CDR3: CASRGGGAADTQYF; DNA: TGCGCCAGCAGAGGCGGGGGGGCCGCAGATACGCAGTATTTT
size: .; V: TRBV30; J: TRBJ2-1; D: TRBD2; CDR3: CAWIPGTSGGDEQFF; DNA: TGTGCCTGGATACCCGGGACTAGCGGGGGGGATGAGCAGTTCTTC
size: .; V: TRBV6-1; J: TRBJ1-2; D: .; CDR3: CASSGTGRIYGYTF; DNA: TGTGCCAGCAGTGGAACAGGGAGAATCTATGGCTACACCTTC
size: .; V: TRBV7-6; J: TRBJ1-1; D: TRBD1; CDR3: CASSKGQGLSEAFF; DNA: TGTGCCAGCAGCAAAGGACAGGGTCTTTCTGAAGCTTTCTTT
size: .; V: TRBV2; J: TRBJ2-3; D: .; CDR3: CASSEGILAPLRDTQYF; DNA: TGTGCCAGCAGTGAAGGGATACTAGCACCACTAAGGGATACGCAGTATTTT
size: once; V: TRBV27; J: TRBJ2-5; D: TRBD1; CDR3: CASSYSPPPLGQETQYF; DNA: TGTGCCAGCAGTTACTCACCCCCGCCGCTGGGACAGGAGACCCAGTACTTC
size: .; V: TRBV6-6; J: TRBJ2-3; D: .; CDR3: CASSYSRQTDTQYF; DNA: TGTGCCAGCAGTTACTCCCGACAGACAGATACGCAGTATTTT
size: .; V: TRBV7-8; J: TRBJ1-2; D: .; CDR3: CASSSLGLTGYGYTF; DNA: TGTGCCAGCAGCTCCCTGGGGCTAACAGGTTATGGCTACACCTTC
size: once; V: TRBV5-1; J: TRBJ1-6; D: TRBD1; CDR3: CASARDSNSPLHF; DNA: TGCGCCAGCGCTCGGGACAGCAATTCACCCCTCCACTTT
size: .; V: TRBV6-6; J: TRBJ1-2; D: TRBD1; CDR3: CASKQSGGGSYYGYTF; DNA: TGTGCCAGCAAACAGTCAGGAGGGGGCTCGTACTATGGCTACACCTTC
size: .; V: TRBV5-8; J: TRBJ2-6; D: .; CDR3: CASSPARVLSGANVLTF; DNA: TGTGCCAGCAGCCCCGCGCGGGTTCTCTCTGGGGCCAACGTCCTGACTTTC
size: .; V: TRBV30; J: TRBJ2-7; D: .; CDR3: CAWSLVSYEQYF; DNA: TGTGCCTGGAGCCTTGTATCCTACGAGCAGTACTTC
size: .; V: TRBV5-1; J: TRBJ1-2; D: .; CDR3: CASSLVPSTDYGYTF; DNA: TGCGCCAGCAGCTTGGTTCCCAGTACCGATTATGGCTACACCTTC
size: .; V: TRBV5-6; J: TRBJ2-7; D: .; CDR3: CASSLALFYEQYF; DNA: TGTGCCAGCAGCTTGGCCCTGTTCTACGAGCAGTACTTC
size: .; V: TRBV27; J: TRBJ1-2; D: TRBD1; CDR3: CASSSGTDRLYGYTF; DNA: TGTGCCAGCAGTTCGGGGACAGACAGATTGTATGGCTACACCTTC
size: .; V: TRBV18; J: TRBJ1-5; D: .; CDR3: CASSIEGNQPQHF; DNA: TGTGCCAGCTCGATCGAGGGCAATCAGCCCCAGCATTTT
size: .; V: TRBV29-1; J: TRBJ2-7; D: TRBD2; CDR3: CSAAGTTTYEQYF; DNA: TGCAGCGCTGCCGGGACTACTACCTACGAGCAGTACTTC
size: .; V: TRBV2; J: TRBJ2-1; D: TRBD1; CDR3: CARQGTKNEQFF; DNA: TGTGCCAGACAGGGGACGAAGAATGAGCAGTTCTTC
size: .; V: TRBV5-1; J: TRBJ2-1; D: TRBD1; CDR3: CASSLSPGTGNDEQFF; DNA: TGCGCCAGCAGCTTATCTCCCGGGACAGGTAACGATGAGCAGTTCTTC
size: .; V: TRBV29-1; J: TRBJ1-1; D: .; CDR3: CSARATQESTEAFF; DNA: TGCAGCGCTAGAGCGACACAGGAGAGCACTGAAGCTTTCTTT
size: .; V: TRBV12-5; J: TRBJ1-1; D: .; CDR3: CASGPTRTSWEAFF; DNA: TGTGCTAGTGGCCCCACCCGGACTAGCTGGGAAGCTTTCTTT
size: .; V: TRBV25-1; J: TRBJ2-1; D: TRBD2; CDR3: CASSGDSGGPYNEQFF; DNA: TGTGCCAGCAGTGGCGATAGCGGGGGCCCTTACAATGAGCAGTTCTTC
size: .; V: TRBV19; J: TRBJ1-6; D: TRBD1; CDR3: CASSAPGQVRSPLHF; DNA: TGTGCCAGTAGTGCCCCTGGACAGGTTCGCTCACCCCTCCACTTT
size: .; V: TRBV19; J: TRBJ1-6; D: TRBD1; CDR3: CASSETGVNSPLHF; DNA: TGTGCCAGTAGCGAGACAGGGGTTAATTCACCCCTCCACTTT
size: once; V: TRBV6-1; J: TRBJ2-1; D: TRBD2; CDR3: CASRLTSGGDEQFF; DNA: TGTGCCAGCAGACTGACTAGCGGGGGTGATGAGCAGTTCTTC
size: once; V: TRBV27; J: TRBJ2-7; D: .; CDR3: CASSFGKSYEQYF; DNA: TGTGCCAGCAGTTTCGGGAAGTCCTACGAGCAGTACTTC
size: .; V: TRBV9; J: TRBJ2-3; D: .; CDR3: CASSDQDSAGTQYF; DNA: TGTGCCAGCAGCGACCAGGACTCTGCAGGTACGCAGTATTTT
size: .; V: TRBV4-3; J: TRBJ1-1; D: .; CDR3: CASSHGAFTEAFF; DNA: TGCGCCAGCAGCCACGGTGCGTTTACTGAAGCTTTCTTT
size: .; V: TRBV30; J: TRBJ1-1; D: TRBD1; CDR3: CAWSVLTGGPSAEAFF; DNA: TGTGCCTGGAGTGTACTAACAGGGGGCCCATCCGCTGAAGCTTTCTTT
size: .; V: TRBV6-5; J: TRBJ1-2; D: .; CDR3: CASSRREGGVYGYTF; DNA: TGTGCCAGCAGCCGACGAGAGGGGGGGGTCTATGGCTACACCTTC
size: .; V: TRBV30; J: TRBJ2-1; D: .; CDR3: CAWRVQNSEQFF; DNA: TGTGCCTGGAGGGTACAGAACAGTGAGCAGTTCTTC
size: .; V: TRBV4-3; J: TRBJ1-2; D: .; CDR3: CASSQDGGVYGYTF; DNA: TGCGCCAGCAGCCAAGATGGAGGAGTCTATGGCTACACCTTC
size: .; V: TRBV7-2; J: TRBJ2-7; D: TRBD2; CDR3: CASSPGWGGFSYEQYF; DNA: TGTGCCAGCAGCCCCGGCTGGGGGGGGTTTTCCTACGAGCAGTACTTC
size: .; V: TRBV6-6; J: TRBJ2-7; D: .; CDR3: CASSSAGSYEQYF; DNA: TGTGCCAGCAGTTCTGCAGGCAGCTACGAGCAGTACTTC
size: .; V: TRBV6-1; J: TRBJ2-3; D: .; CDR3: CASSAISGETDTQYF; DNA: TGTGCCAGCAGTGCGATTTCAGGGGAGACAGATACGCAGTATTTT
size: .; V: TRBV27; J: TRBJ1-1; D: .; CDR3: CASSLSRSGNTEAFF; DNA: TGTGCCAGCAGTTTATCTCGGTCAGGGAACACTGAAGCTTTCTTT
size: once; V: TRBV19; J: TRBJ2-7; D: TRBD1; CDR3: CASSPEEMTGGEQYF; DNA: TGTGCCAGTAGTCCCGAAGAAATGACAGGGGGCGAGCAGTACTTC
size: few; V: TRBV7-2; J: TRBJ2-7; D: TRBD2; CDR3: CASTWGLAGQPQYF; DNA: TGTGCCAGCACTTGGGGACTAGCGGGGCAGCCGCAGTACTTC
size: .; V: TRBV4-3; J: TRBJ1-6; D: TRBD1; CDR3: CASSQDRQGANGSPLHF; DNA: TGCGCCAGCAGCCAAGACCGACAGGGGGCGAACGGTTCACCCCTCCACTTT
size: .; V: TRBV15; J: TRBJ1-1; D: .; CDR3: CATSRSTGTTTEAFF; DNA: TGTGCCACCAGCAGATCTACAGGAACAACCACTGAAGCTTTCTTT
size: .; V: TRBV5-6; J: TRBJ1-1; D: .; CDR3: CASSLARGPNTEAFF; DNA: TGTGCCAGCAGCTTGGCCAGAGGGCCGAACACTGAAGCTTTCTTT
size: .; V: TRBV7-9; J: TRBJ1-1; D: TRBD1; CDR3: CASSPTGGYGTEAFF; DNA: TGTGCCAGCAGCCCTACAGGGGGCTACGGCACTGAAGCTTTCTTT
size: .; V: TRBV19; J: TRBJ1-2; D: .; CDR3: CASTFINTGLGIRTF; DNA: TGTGCCAGTACCTTTATTAACACAGGGCTCGGGATCCGCACCTTC
size: .; V: TRBV27; J: TRBJ1-2; D: .; CDR3: CASSCQGCMGYTF; DNA: TGTGCCAGCAGTTGTCAGGGTTGTATGGGCTACACCTTC
size: once; V: TRBV5-8; J: TRBJ2-1; D: .; CDR3: CASSPGDSVIDEQFF; DNA: TGTGCCAGCAGCCCTGGTGATAGCGTGATCGATGAGCAGTTCTTC
size: .; V: TRBV7-8; J: TRBJ2-5; D: TRBD2; CDR3: CASSLGLAGPRGTQYF; DNA: TGTGCCAGCAGCCTTGGACTAGCGGGGCCACGAGGGACCCAGTACTTC